This T cell receptor (beta chain) was observed in a study of cytomegalovirus exposure and HLA in healthy donors. Trimming at V came to 0 bases and at J to 1 base, leaving 5 bases not matched to a gene. The CDR3 runs to 16 residues. The germline V gene encodes CDR1 SGHNT and CDR2 YENEEA. PCR used 60 Vbeta primers and 13 Jbeta primers. TCRdb keeps only in-frame clones here, not all; method: immunoSEQ multiplex PCR. The data show over 150,000 clones, under 90% seen once. The TCR comes from a man under 40 in good health and CMV-seropositive. The sequenced material came from PBMCs. The chain combines TRBV11-3 with TRBJ2-7; TRBD2 matches 8 bases. The CDR3 here is CASSLERAGGSYEQYF. The CDR3 nucleotides are TGTGCCAGCAGCTTAGAACGGGCGGGGGGTTCCTACGAGCAGTACTTC. Using reference TRBV11-3 and TRBJ2-7 for the parts outside the CDR3, the full variable domain is EAGVVQSPRYKIIEKKQPVAFWCNPISGHNTLYWYLQNLGQGPELLIRYENEEAVDDSQLPKDRFSAERLKGVDSTLKIQPAELGDSAVYLCASSLERAGGSYEQYFGPGTRLTVT.